A selection of T cell receptor beta chains follows, all from one sample in a study of blood T cell repertoires in COVID-19. The table came from immunoSEQ multiplex PCR; TCRdb's copy has only in-frame clones and leaves some out. This table holds about 190,000 clones, around 86% found once. The sequenced sample was peripheral blood. These receptors were collected from a middle-aged woman with acute or convalescent COVID-19. The CDR3 runs from the conserved cysteine through the conserved F or W. The D gene is left open where the match is weak. Clone sizes are given selectively: once, few, many, or a class where the clone is expanded.

clone_size	j_call	v_call	d_call	cdr3_nt	cdr3_aa
-	TRBJ1-1	TRBV7-9	-	TGTGCCAGCAGCTTCTTTTCAGATGACACTGAAGCTTTCTTT	CASSFFSDDTEAFF
-	TRBJ2-7	TRBV27	-	TGTGCCAGCAGTCCCAACTTTAACGAGCAGTACTTC	CASSPNFNEQYF
-	TRBJ1-4	TRBV12-3/TRBV12-4	-	TGTGCCAGCAGTTTTGTTTCTCCACGGCTGTTTTTT	CASSFVSPRLFF
-	TRBJ2-7	TRBV7-8	-	TGTGCCAGCAGCTTAGCGGGGCCCAACGAGCAGTACTTC	CASSLAGPNEQYF
-	TRBJ1-1	TRBV6-4	-	TGTGCCAGCAGATACGAAAGTGAAGCAAACACTGAAGCTTTCTTT	CASRYESEANTEAFF
-	TRBJ1-3	TRBV30	-	TGTGCCTGGAGCACCCGGGATCTCACCATATATTTT	CAWSTRDLTIYF
-	TRBJ2-1	TRBV5-1	TRBD1	TGCGCCAGCGTCCCCTTAAACAGGGGATACAATGAGCAGTTCTTC	CASVPLNRGYNEQFF
-	TRBJ2-7	TRBV10-3	TRBD2	TGTGCCATCAGTGACCCGACCATGACTAGCGGGGCTGTCGAGCAGTACTTC	CAISDPTMTSGAVEQYF
-	TRBJ2-5	TRBV4-2	-	TGTGCCAGCAGCCAAGACCGGGGCGGGATCAATGGGGGAGAGACCCAGTACTTC	CASSQDRGGINGGETQYF
-	TRBJ1-5	TRBV24-1	TRBD1	TGTGCCACCAGTGATTCCCGGGACAGGACCTATCAGCCCCAGCATTTT	CATSDSRDRTYQPQHF
few	TRBJ2-1	TRBV7-3	TRBD1	TGTGCCAGCAGCCCAACAGGGGCCTACAATGAGCAGTTCTTC	CASSPTGAYNEQFF
-	TRBJ1-5	TRBV7-8	-	TGTGCCAGCAGTAAATGGACAGAGCGCTATGCCACGGGCAATCAGCCCCAGCATTTT	CASSKWTERYATGNQPQHF
-	TRBJ2-2	TRBV27	-	TGTGCCAGCAGTTTCTTTACCGGGGAGCTGTTTTTT	CASSFFTGELFF
-	TRBJ1-4	TRBV5-1	-	TGCGCCAGCAGCTTGGGACAGATGAATGAAAAACTGTTTTTT	CASSLGQMNEKLFF
once	TRBJ2-7	TRBV19	TRBD1	TGTGCCAGTAGTATGGGACAGGGAGTCTCCTACGAGCAGTACTTC	CASSMGQGVSYEQYF
-	TRBJ1-4	TRBV2	TRBD1	TGTGCCAGCAGGGACAGGGAGGCAACTAATGAAAAACTGTTTTTT	CASRDREATNEKLFF
-	TRBJ1-1	TRBV30	-	TGTGCCTGGAGTGTTGACTCTGCTTTCTTT	CAWSVDSAFF
-	TRBJ2-7	TRBV5-1	TRBD1	TGCGCCAGCAGCACGGGACAGGGAATCTACGAGCAGTACTTC	CASSTGQGIYEQYF
-	TRBJ2-1	TRBV11-1	TRBD2	TGTGCCAGCAGCTTACAGCGGGGGGAGTACAATGAGCAGTTCTTC	CASSLQRGEYNEQFF
-	TRBJ1-1	TRBV4-1	TRBD1	TGCGCCAGCAGCCAAAATTACAGGGGTCGGGGTGAAGCTTTCTTT	CASSQNYRGRGEAFF